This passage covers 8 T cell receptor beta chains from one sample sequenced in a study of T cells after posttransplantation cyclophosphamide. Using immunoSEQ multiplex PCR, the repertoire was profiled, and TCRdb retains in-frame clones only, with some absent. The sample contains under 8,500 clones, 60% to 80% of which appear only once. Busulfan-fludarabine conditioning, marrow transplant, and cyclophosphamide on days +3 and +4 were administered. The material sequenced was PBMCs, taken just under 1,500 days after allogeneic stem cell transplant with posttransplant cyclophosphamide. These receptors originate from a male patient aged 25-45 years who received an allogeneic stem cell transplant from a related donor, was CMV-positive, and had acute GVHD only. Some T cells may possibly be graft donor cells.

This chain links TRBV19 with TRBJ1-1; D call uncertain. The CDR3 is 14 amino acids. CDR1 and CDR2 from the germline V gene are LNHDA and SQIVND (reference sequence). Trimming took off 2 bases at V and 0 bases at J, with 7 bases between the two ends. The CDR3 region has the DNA TGTGCCAGTAGTATAAAAAACATGAACACTGAAGCTTTCTTT. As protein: CASSIKNMNTEAFF.

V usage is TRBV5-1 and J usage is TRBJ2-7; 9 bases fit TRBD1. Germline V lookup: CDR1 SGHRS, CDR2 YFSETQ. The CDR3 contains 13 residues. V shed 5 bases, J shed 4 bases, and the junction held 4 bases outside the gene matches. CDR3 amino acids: CASRQGASYEQYF. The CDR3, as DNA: TGCGCCAGCAGACAGGGGGCGTCTTACGAGCAGTACTTC.

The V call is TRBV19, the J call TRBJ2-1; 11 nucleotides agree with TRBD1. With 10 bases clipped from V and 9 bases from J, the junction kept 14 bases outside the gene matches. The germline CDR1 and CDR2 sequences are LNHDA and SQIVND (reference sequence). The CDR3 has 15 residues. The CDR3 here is CATDARDRGIAEQFF. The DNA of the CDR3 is TGTGCCACCGATGCCCGGGACAGGGGGATCGCTGAGCAGTTCTTC.

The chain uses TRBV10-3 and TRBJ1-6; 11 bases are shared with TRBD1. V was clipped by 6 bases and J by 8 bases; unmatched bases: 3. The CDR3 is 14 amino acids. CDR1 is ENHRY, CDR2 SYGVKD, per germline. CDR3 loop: CAISLGQGDSPLHF. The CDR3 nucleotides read TGTGCCATCAGCCTGGGACAGGGGGATTCACCCCTCCACTTT.

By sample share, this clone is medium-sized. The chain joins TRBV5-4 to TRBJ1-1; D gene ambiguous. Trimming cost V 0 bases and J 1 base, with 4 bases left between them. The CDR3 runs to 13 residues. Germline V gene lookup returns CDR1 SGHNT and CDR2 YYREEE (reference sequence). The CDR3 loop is CASSLAGNTEAFF. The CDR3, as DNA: TGTGCCAGCAGCTTGGCCGGGAACACTGAAGCTTTCTTT.

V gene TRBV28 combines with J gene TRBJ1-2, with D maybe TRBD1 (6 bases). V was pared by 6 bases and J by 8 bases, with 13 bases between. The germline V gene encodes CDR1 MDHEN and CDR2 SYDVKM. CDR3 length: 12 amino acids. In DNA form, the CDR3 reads TGTGCCAGCAGCAGGGGATTCGGCGGCTACACCTTC. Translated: CASSRGFGGYTF.

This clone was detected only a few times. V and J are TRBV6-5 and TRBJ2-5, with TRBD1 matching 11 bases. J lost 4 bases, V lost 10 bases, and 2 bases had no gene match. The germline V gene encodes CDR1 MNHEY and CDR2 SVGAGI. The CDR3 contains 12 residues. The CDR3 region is CATGTGGETQYF. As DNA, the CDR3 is TGTGCCACCGGGACAGGGGGAGAGACCCAGTACTTC.

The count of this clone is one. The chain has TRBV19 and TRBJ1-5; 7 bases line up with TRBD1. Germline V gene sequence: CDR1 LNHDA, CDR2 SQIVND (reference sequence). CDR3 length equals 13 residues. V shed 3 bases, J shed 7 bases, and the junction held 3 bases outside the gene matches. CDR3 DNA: TGTGCCAGTAGTATCAGGGGGGACCAGCCCCAGCATTTT. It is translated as CASSIRGDQPQHF.